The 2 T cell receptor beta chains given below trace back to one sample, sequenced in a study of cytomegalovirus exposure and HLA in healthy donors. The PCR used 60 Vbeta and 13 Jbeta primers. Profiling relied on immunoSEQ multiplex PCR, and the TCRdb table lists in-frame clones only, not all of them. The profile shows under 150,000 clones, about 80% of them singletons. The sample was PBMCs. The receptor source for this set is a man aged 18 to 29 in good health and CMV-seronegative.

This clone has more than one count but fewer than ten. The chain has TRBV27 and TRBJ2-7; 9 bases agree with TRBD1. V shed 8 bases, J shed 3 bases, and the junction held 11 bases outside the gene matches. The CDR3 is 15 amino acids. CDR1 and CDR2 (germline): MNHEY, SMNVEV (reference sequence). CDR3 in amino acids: CASGNTGTGFYEQYF. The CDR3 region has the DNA TGTGCCAGCGGCAATACCGGGACAGGGTTCTACGAGCAGTACTTC.

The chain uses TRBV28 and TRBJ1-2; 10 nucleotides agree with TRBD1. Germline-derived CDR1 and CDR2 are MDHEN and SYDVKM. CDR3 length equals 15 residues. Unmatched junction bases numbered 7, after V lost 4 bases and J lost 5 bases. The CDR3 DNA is TGTGCCAGCAGTTCCCCGGGACAGGGGAGTTATGGCTACACCTTC. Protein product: CASSSPGQGSYGYTF.